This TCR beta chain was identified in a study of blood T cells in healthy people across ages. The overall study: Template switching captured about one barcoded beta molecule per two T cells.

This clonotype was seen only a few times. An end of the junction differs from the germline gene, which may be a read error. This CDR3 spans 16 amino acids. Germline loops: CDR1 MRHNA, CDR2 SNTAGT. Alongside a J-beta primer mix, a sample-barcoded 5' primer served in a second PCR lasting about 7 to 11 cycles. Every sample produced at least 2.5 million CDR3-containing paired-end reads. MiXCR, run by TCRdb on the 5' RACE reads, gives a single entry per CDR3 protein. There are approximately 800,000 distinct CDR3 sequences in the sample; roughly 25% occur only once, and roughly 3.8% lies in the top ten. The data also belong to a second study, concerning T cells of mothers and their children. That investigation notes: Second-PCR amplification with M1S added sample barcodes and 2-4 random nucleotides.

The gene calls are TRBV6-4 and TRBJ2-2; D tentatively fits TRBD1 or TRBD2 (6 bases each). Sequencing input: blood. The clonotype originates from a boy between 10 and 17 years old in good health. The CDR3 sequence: CASKRSGAGNAGELFF. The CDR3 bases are TGTGCCAGCAAAAGATCAGGGGCGGGGAACGCCGGGGAGCTGTTTTTT.